Described below is a single T cell receptor beta chain sequence and its context. What it binds is unknown. TCRdb used MiXCR to reprocess the 5' RACE reads, holding one entry per CDR3 protein. Altogether roughly 690,000 distinct CDR3 sequences are present, 21% being singletons, with the ten largest covering 4.3%. The entry originates in a study of identical twins. Study results and caveats: Without tracking the same donors, conclusions rested on cross-sectional statistical analysis.

The same sample was also used in a study of T cells expressing NK-cell markers. That paper adds: HCMV serostatus: seven of eight sequenced donors positive, one negative.

The sequence was collected from a woman younger than 35 in good health. The sequenced sample consisted of PBMCs.

In nucleotides, the CDR3 is TGTGCCAGCAGCGTAACCCAGCGGGGACACAATGAGCAGTTCTTC. This sequence encodes CASSVTQRGHNEQFF. The chain couples TRBV9 to TRBJ2-1; the match to TRBD2 covers 7 bases. There are 15 residues in the CDR3. V shed 1 base, J shed 5 bases, and the junction held 6 bases outside the gene matches. Germline assignment: CDR1 SGDLS and CDR2 YYNGEE.